This T cell receptor (beta chain) was recorded in a study of blood T cell repertoires in COVID-19. The protocol was immunoSEQ multiplex PCR, while the TCRdb copy is restricted to in-frame clones and leaves out a portion. The repertoire holds 250,000 to 400,000 clones, more than 75% seen once, with 1% in the top ten. Trimming at V came to 0 bases and at J to 7 bases, leaving 4 bases not matched to a gene. Germline values: CDR1 SGDLS, CDR2 YYNGEE. CDR3 length: 15 amino acids. The chain couples TRBV9 to TRBJ1-5; 10 bases line up with TRBD1. This clonotype was obtained from a man aged 50 or older with active or convalescent COVID-19. Sequences were obtained from peripheral blood. CDR3 loop: CASSVGGTGVQPQHF. The CDR3 DNA reads TGTGCCAGCAGCGTAGGGGGGACAGGGGTCCAGCCCCAGCATTTT.